Listed below are T cell receptor beta chains from one sample, sequenced in a study of blood T cell repertoires in COVID-19. The repertoire was sequenced with immunoSEQ multiplex PCR; TCRdb's copy has only in-frame clones and lacks some. The data hold approximately 240,000 clones, with about four fifths observed a single time. Sequenced: PBMCs or T cells enriched from blood (not recorded which). These receptors were obtained from a woman aged 35 to 49 with acute COVID-19. The CDR3 runs from the conserved cysteine through the conserved F or W. Each record gives: clone size, J gene, V gene, D gene, CDR3 DNA, CDR3 protein. A D gene is named only where the DNA matches it firmly. Not all rows give a size; the values are once, few, many and, for expanded clones, a class.

- | TRBJ1-1 | TRBV6-6 | TRBD1 | TGTGCCAGCCTGCCTTCAGGGGGCTTGAACACTGAAGCTTTCTTT | CASLPSGGLNTEAFF
- | TRBJ2-3 | TRBV10-1 | TRBD2 | TGCGCCAGCAGTGGGGCTAGCGGGGGCACAGATACGCAGTATTTT | CASSGASGGTDTQYF
- | TRBJ1-6 | TRBV30 | - | TGTGCCTGGGGCGGACAGAGCCATTCACCCCTCCACTTT | CAWGGQSHSPLHF
- | TRBJ2-7 | TRBV27 | - | TGTGCCAGCAGTTCTCCCCTTAGGGGTTCCTACGAGCAGTACTTC | CASSSPLRGSYEQYF
- | TRBJ1-2 | TRBV11-2 | TRBD1 | TGTGCCAGCAGCTACGGTCGCAGGGGGTATTGGGGCTACACCTTC | CASSYGRRGYWGYTF
- | TRBJ1-1 | TRBV30 | - | TGTGCCTGGAGCTTAAATCCCAGGGGAACTGAAGCTTTCTTT | CAWSLNPRGTEAFF
- | TRBJ1-3 | TRBV9 | TRBD1 | TGTGCCAGCAGCGTAGGGGCAGGGGGCTCTGGAAACACCATATATTTT | CASSVGAGGSGNTIYF
few | TRBJ2-1 | TRBV7-3 | - | TGTGCCAGCAGCTTTTTCGGTGAGAATGAGCAGTTCTTC | CASSFFGENEQFF
few | TRBJ2-1 | TRBV11-3 | TRBD1 | TGTGCCAGCAGCTTAGGAAAGGGGGCGATTTACAATGAGCAGTTCTTC | CASSLGKGAIYNEQFF
- | TRBJ1-5 | TRBV4-2 | - | TGTGCCAGCAGCCCCGACGGAGGCGGAAATCAGCCCCAGCATTTT | CASSPDGGGNQPQHF
- | TRBJ1-2 | TRBV10-3 | TRBD1 | TGTGCCATCGGGGGGCTACAGGGGACCGGCTACACCTTC | CAIGGLQGTGYTF
- | TRBJ2-7 | TRBV28 | - | TGTGCCAGCAGGACACCGCAGGGATCCTCCTACGAGCAGTACTTC | CASRTPQGSSYEQYF
- | TRBJ1-2 | TRBV6-5 | - | TGTGCCAGCAGTTACTCGACCAGGGCTGGGGGCTACACCTTC | CASSYSTRAGGYTF
- | TRBJ2-1 | TRBV1 | - | TGCACCAGCAGTCCGAAGACTAGCGGGGCTCGTAAGACTAACAATGAGCAGTTCTTC | CTSSPKTSGARKTNNEQFF